Below, one TCR beta chain is given with its context. The data originate from a study of blood T cell repertoires in COVID-19. Everyone who took part was roughly 18 to 89 years old, and they came from some 23 US areas. Participant reports of clinical history set cohort assignment. The data were produced by immunoSEQ multiplex PCR, yet TCRdb's version contains in-frame clones alone and is incomplete. The table records hundreds of thousands of clones, 80% to 90% of them present only once. The TCR originated in a young man who had recovered from COVID-19. The source material was PBMCs or T cells enriched from blood (not recorded which).

The CDR3 coding sequence is TGTGCCAGCAGCATAGAGGCAGGAGCCAAAAACATTCAGTACTTC. It translates to CASSIEAGAKNIQYF. The J gene is TRBJ2-4, the V gene TRBV7-6; no definite D call. The germline CDR1 and CDR2 sequences are SGHVS and FNYEAQ. There are 15 residues in the CDR3. V was shortened by 5 bases and J by 0 bases, with 11 bases between the two germline ends.